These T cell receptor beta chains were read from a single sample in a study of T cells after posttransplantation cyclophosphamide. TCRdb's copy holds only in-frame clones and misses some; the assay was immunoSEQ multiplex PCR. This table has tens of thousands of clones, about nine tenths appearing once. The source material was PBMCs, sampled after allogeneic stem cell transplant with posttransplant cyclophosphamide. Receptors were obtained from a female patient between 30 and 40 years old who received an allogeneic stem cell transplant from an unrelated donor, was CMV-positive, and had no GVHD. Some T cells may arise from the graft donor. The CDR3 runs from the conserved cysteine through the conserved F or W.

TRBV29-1	CSVEDLKSGGRELFF
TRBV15	CATSSRDRGREEQFF
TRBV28	CASSEPTGAPTYGYTF
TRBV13	CASSSKTRKPSYPQDTQYF
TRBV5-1	CASSPGSGLAGGSSYEQYF
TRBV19	CASSIEGARSNQPQHF
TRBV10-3	CAISDDRSYEQYF
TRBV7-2	CASSLERGAHNEQFF
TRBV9	CASSVDPGLAFDEQFF
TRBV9	CASSRTVGDTEAFF
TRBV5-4	CASSLGLWRTGELFF
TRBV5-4	CASSSFSRQAYEQYF
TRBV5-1	CASSPRLAGGNYYEQYF
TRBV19	CASSIHRDRDPSPNTEAFF
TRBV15	CATSGQGWGQPQHF
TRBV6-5	CASTKRGARVEQYF
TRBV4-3	CASRLGGAGGRTDTQYF
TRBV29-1	CSVESQRGAGGEQYF
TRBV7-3	CASSLRGGAGLYNEQFF
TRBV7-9	CASSLRFTGQGTREQYF
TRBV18	CASSPAGGPETQYF
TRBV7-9	CASSPGAGLARYNEQFF
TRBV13	CASSADTTNEKLFF
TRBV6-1	CASSSEGVSNSPLHF
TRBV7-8	CASSGHRGGQGRSPLHF
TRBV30	CAWSGRGSTGYEQYF
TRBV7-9	CAGAGSAKNIQYF
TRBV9	CASSVAGVSYNSPLHF
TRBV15	CASSRGRYNEQFF
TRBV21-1	CASIASPGRGENSPLHF
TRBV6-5	CASSSIQGLAYGYTF
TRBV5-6	CASSLEKAGGHGYTF
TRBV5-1	CASSLSSRSVYEQYF
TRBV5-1	CASSLDPGTGTYEQYF
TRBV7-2	CASSLRTANEQYF
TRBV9	CASNSGSSSYNEQFF
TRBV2	CASSLGQFYNSPLHF
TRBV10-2	CASSVVGGAVGSYEQYF
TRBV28	CASSLSGSGSPLHF
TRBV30	CAWTLRTENSPLHF
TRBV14	CASSQDRLGDYNEQFF
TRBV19	CASSIGRAEAFF
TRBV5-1	CASSLEAGVLYGYTF
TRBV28	CASSQPRGGEETQYF
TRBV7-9	CASSPQLAGTLTDTQYF
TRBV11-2	CASSSGALYEQYF
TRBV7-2	CASSLEGIPNTEAFF
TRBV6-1	CASSGQGTNYGYTF
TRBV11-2	CASSLRTGYTGELFF
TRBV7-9	CASSLDRGQGRYEQYF
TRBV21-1	CASSKAGTERNLNSPLHF
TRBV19	CASSIQGANTEAFF
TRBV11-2	CASSLGGVRDEQFF
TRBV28	CASNPTGPLGEQYF